The 14 T cell receptor beta chains in this list originate from one sample, sequenced in a study of shared clonotypes between healthy human individuals. Repertoires were generated with immunoSEQ multiplex PCR, while TCRdb's copy carries only in-frame clones and drops some. The sample contains roughly 700,000 clones, less than 85% of which appear only once. Material: memory CD4+ T cells sorted from blood. Stated subset: CD45RA-negative fraction. The receptors come from a woman in her 30s in good health.

The chain recombines TRBV19 with TRBJ1-2, with 8 bases aligning to TRBD1. Germline V CDR1 and CDR2: LNHDA, SQIVND (reference sequence). Germline trimming cut 6 bases from V and 4 bases from J; bases unmatched to any gene: 4. The CDR3 spans 13 residues. The CDR3 sequence is CASSPRGRYGYTF. Here the CDR3 DNA reads TGTGCCAGTAGCCCCAGGGGGCGCTATGGCTACACCTTC.

The J gene is TRBJ1-3, the V gene TRBV6-6; D unresolved. Germline V gives CDR1 MNHNY, CDR2 SVGAGI (reference sequence). V lost 4 bases to trimming and J lost 4 bases, with 14 bases between them. The CDR3 length is 15 residues. The CDR3 DNA sequence: TGTGCCAGCAGTTTCCAGCCGCAGTGGGGAAACACCATATATTTT. This gives the protein CASSFQPQWGNTIYF.

V gene TRBV10-2 combines with J gene TRBJ2-2; 7 bases are shared with TRBD2. This CDR3 has 15 amino acids. Looked up from germline, CDR1 is WSHSY and CDR2 is SAAADI. V lost 0 bases and J lost 8; bases outside the gene matches: 6. The CDR3 DNA is TGCGCCAGCAGTGAGTCCACTAGCGCGGGAGGGGAGCTGTTTTTT. The encoded protein is CASSESTSAGGELFF.

This clone showed up just once. V gene TRBV14 combines with J gene TRBJ1-3, with TRBD1 as a possible D gene (5 bases). Germline assignment: CDR1 SGHDN and CDR2 FVKESK. The CDR3 totals 16 residues. Trimming shortened V by 5 bases and J by 2 bases, and 16 bases separated the two germline ends. The CDR3 loop is CASSGDRAPTGNTIYF. DNA of the CDR3: TGTGCCAGCAGCGGAGACAGAGCTCCCACTGGAAACACCATATATTTT.

The V call is TRBV29-1, the J call TRBJ2-7, with 7 bases that match TRBD1. CDR1 and CDR2 from the germline V gene are SQVTM and ANQGSEA. V shed 6 bases and J 3 bases; nucleotides not matched to a gene: 11. There are 14 residues in the CDR3. The DNA for the CDR3 is TGCAGCGTCCAGTACCGGGACAGCCTCTACGAGCAGTACTTC. This encodes CSVQYRDSLYEQYF.

This clone was observed a handful of times. The gene calls are TRBV18 and TRBJ2-2; D not certain. V was cut by 0 bases and J by 4 bases, with 12 bases left in between. Germline CDR1 is KGHSH and CDR2 is LQKENI. This CDR3 has 16 amino acids. The DNA of the CDR3 is TGTGCCAGCTCACCACCGGAGACGCGAGGCACCGGGGAGCTGTTTTTT. Its protein is CASSPPETRGTGELFF.

The chain joins TRBV7-9 to TRBJ2-1; D possibly uses TRBD1 or TRBD2 (5 bases each). V was clipped by 1 base and J by 4 bases, with 14 bases between them. CDR1 is SEHNR and CDR2 is FQNEAQ in the germline V gene (reference sequence). This CDR3 has 16 residues. DNA of the CDR3: TGTGCCAGCAGCTTAGGGGGACCGTCCCGGTACAATGAGCAGTTCTTC. It yields the protein CASSLGGPSRYNEQFF.

The DNA of the CDR3 is TGCGCCAGCAGCCAAGAGTATGAGAGACAAACCTACGAGCAGTACTTC. Amino acids: CASSQEYERQTYEQYF. V gene TRBV4-1 combines with J gene TRBJ2-7, with D unclear. The V gene lost 0 bases and the J gene lost 2 bases, with 14 bases spanning the gap. This CDR3 is built from 16 residues. CDR1 is MGHRA and CDR2 is YSYEKL in the germline V gene.

This clone was counted once. The rearrangement uses TRBV5-1 and TRBJ2-3, with a possible D match to TRBD2 (6 bases). CDR1 is SGHRS, CDR2 YFSETQ, per germline. The CDR3 runs to 15 residues. Trimming cost V 0 bases and J 2 bases, with 10 bases left between them. This CDR3 reads CASSLGVADTDTQYF. In nucleotides, the CDR3 is TGCGCCAGCAGCTTGGGGGTAGCGGACACAGATACGCAGTATTTT.

The CDR3 protein is CASSRTSVTYEQYF. In DNA form, the CDR3 reads TGTGCCAGCAGCCGGACTAGCGTAACCTACGAGCAGTACTTC. The V and J genes are TRBV2 and TRBJ2-7, with TRBD2 matching 9 bases. The CDR3 runs 14 residues. The germline V gene has CDR1 SNHLY and CDR2 FYNNEI. Trimming cost V 6 bases and J 2 bases; bases outside gene matches: 5. Complete variable domain (other parts from reference TRBV2 and TRBJ2-7): EPEVTQTPSHQVTQMGQEVILRCVPISNHLYFYWYRQILGQKVEFLVSFYNNEISEKSEIFDDQFSVERPDGSNFTLKIRSTKLEDSAMYFCASSRTSVTYEQYFGPGTRLTVT.

This clone showed up just once. The CDR3 loop reads CATTSSPSGEQYF. CDR3 nucleotide sequence: TGTGCCACCACTAGCAGTCCCTCGGGCGAGCAGTACTTC. The genes are TRBV13 and TRBJ2-7; possible D gene TRBD2, 6 bases. The V gene's germline CDR1 is PRHDT and CDR2 FYEKMQ (reference sequence). V dropped 10 bases and J dropped 6 bases, with 19 bases sitting between them. The CDR3 has 13 amino acids.

This clone was seen once. The chain recombines TRBV15 with TRBJ1-2, with 7 bases that match TRBD1. Germline V gives CDR1 LNHNV, CDR2 YYDKDF (reference sequence). The CDR3 contains 15 residues. V gave up 0 bases and J gave up 3 bases; unmatched junction bases: 4. CDR3: CATSRDTGAYYGYTF. The CDR3 coding sequence is TGTGCCACCAGCAGAGATACAGGGGCCTACTATGGCTACACCTTC.

A remark on this clone: An end of the junction differs from the germline gene, which may be a read error. This chain uses TRBV5-1 with TRBJ2-5; 8 bases agree with TRBD2. This CDR3 has 14 amino acids. Germline V gene data show CDR1 as SGHRS and CDR2 as YFSETQ. CDR3 sequence (DNA): TGCGCCAGCAGCTCCGGGAGGGCCCAAGTGACCCAGTACTTC. Amino acid sequence: CASSSGRAQVTQYF.

The V call is TRBV15, the J call TRBJ2-1, with D possibly matching TRBD2 (6 bases). V was shortened by 0 bases and J by 0 bases, with 9 bases between the two germline ends. CDR1 is LNHNV, CDR2 YYDKDF, per germline (reference sequence). This CDR3 region has 16 residues. The CDR3 reads CATSRDSGASYNEQFF. The CDR3 DNA reads as TGTGCCACCAGCAGAGATAGCGGAGCCTCCTACAATGAGCAGTTCTTC. The full variable domain, its missing parts supplied by reference TRBV15 and TRBJ2-1, is DAMVIQNPRYQVTQFGKPVTLSCSQTLNHNVMYWYQQKSSQAPKLLFHYYDKDFNNEADTPDNFQSRRPNTSFCFLDIRSPGLGDTAMYLCATSRDSGASYNEQFFGPGTRLTVL.